Sequencing of this TCR beta chain was carried out in a study of identifying expanded T cells in peripheral blood. Study conclusions and caveats: Differentially abundant clones: roughly 1.2 between replicates, 16.4 at two to three weeks, 18 to 20 at four.

Worth noting for this clone: Its antigen is undetermined.

Profiling relied on immunoSEQ multiplex PCR, and the TCRdb table lists in-frame clones only, not all of them. Of fewer than 85,000 clones in the sample, approximately 91% were seen once. Healthy donors had no documented immune events, such as infections, while sampled. CDR3 length: 15 amino acids. Germline loops: CDR1 SGHNT, CDR2 YYREEE (reference sequence). The V gene end was trimmed by 4 bases and the J gene end by 0 bases; junction bases not matched to a gene: 5. This TCR was recovered from a person between 18 and 69 years old in good health. The sequenced material came from blood. This chain joins TRBV5-4 and TRBJ1-2, with 8 bases fitting TRBD1. The CDR3 DNA reads TGTGCCAGCAGCGGACAGGGAGGTACTAACTATGGCTACACCTTC. This translates into CASSGQGGTNYGYTF.